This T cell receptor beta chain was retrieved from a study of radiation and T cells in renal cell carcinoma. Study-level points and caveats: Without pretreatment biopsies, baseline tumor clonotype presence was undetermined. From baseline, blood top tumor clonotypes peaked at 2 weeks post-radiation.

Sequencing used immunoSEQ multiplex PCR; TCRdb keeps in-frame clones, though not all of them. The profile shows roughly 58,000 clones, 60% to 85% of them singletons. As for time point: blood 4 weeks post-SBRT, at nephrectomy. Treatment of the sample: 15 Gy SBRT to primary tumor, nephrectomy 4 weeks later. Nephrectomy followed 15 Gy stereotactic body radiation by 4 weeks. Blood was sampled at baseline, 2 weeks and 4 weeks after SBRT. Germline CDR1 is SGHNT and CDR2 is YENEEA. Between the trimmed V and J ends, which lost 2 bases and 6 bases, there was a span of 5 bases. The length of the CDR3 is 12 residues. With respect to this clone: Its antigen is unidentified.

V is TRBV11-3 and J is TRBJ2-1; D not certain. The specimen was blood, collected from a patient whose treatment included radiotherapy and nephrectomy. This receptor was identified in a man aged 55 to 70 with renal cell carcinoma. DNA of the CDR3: TGTGCCAGCAGCTTATTTGCCAATGAGCAGTTCTTC. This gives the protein CASSLFANEQFF.